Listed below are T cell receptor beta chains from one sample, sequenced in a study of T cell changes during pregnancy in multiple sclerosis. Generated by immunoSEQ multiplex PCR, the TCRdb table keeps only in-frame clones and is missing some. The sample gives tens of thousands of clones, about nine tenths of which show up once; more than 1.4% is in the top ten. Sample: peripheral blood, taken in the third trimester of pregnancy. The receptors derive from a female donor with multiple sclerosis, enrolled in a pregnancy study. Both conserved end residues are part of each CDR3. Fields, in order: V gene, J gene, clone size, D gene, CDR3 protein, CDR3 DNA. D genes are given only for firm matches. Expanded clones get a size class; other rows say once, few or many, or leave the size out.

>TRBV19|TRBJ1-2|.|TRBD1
CASRTTGAPNYGYTF
TGTGCCAGTAGGACCACAGGGGCCCCTAACTATGGCTACACCTTC
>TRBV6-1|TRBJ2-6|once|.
CASSEANSGANVLTF
TGTGCCAGCAGTGAAGCTAACTCTGGGGCCAACGTCCTGACTTTC
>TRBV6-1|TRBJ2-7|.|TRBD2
CASSEVSAGVSYEQYF
TGTGCCAGCAGTGAAGTATCAGCGGGAGTCTCCTACGAGCAGTACTTC
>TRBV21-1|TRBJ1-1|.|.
CASSKVWGGGSAEAFF
.
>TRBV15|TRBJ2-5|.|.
CATSRGGDSQETQYF
TGTGCCACCAGCAGAGGGGGGGACAGCCAAGAGACCCAGTACTTC
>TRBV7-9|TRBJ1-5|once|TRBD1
CASSLGQGNNQPQHF
TGTGCCAGCAGCCTAGGACAGGGGAACAATCAGCCCCAGCATTTT
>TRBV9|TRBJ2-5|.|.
CASSVDERVQETQYF
TGTGCCAGCAGCGTAGATGAGCGGGTCCAAGAGACCCAGTACTTC
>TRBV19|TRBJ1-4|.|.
CASSRGDFGEKLFF
TGTGCCAGTAGTAGGGGCGACTTTGGAGAAAAACTGTTTTTT
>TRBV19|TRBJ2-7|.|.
CASSMEPAGPEQYF
TGTGCCAGTAGTATGGAACCTGCGGGTCCGGAGCAGTACTTC
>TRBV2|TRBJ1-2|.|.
CAREKDRPSFGYTF
TGTGCCAGAGAGAAGGACAGACCGTCCTTTGGCTACACCTTC
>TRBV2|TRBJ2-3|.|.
CASLSESTDTQYF
TGTGCCAGCTTGTCGGAGAGCACAGATACGCAGTATTTT
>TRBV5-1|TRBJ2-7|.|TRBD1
CASSHARTGLKQYF
TGCGCCAGCAGCCACGCCAGGACAGGGTTGAAGCAGTACTTC
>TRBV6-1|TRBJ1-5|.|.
CASSEWDGRRPVYSNQPQHF
TGTGCCAGCAGTGAATGGGATGGGAGGCGTCCGGTCTATAGCAATCAGCCCCAGCATTTT
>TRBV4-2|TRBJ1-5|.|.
CASSFSLSSNQPQHF
TGTGCCAGCAGCTTTAGCTTATCTAGCAATCAGCCCCAGCATTTT
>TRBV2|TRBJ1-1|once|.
CASRGGSFLGNTEAFF
TGTGCCAGCAGGGGCGGGTCCTTCCTGGGGAACACTGAAGCTTTCTTT
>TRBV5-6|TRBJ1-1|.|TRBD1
CASSKGQPVTEAFF
TGTGCCAGCAGCAAGGGACAGCCAGTTACTGAAGCTTTCTTT
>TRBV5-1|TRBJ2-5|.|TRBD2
CASSWGLAGGRRLETQYF
TGCGCCAGCAGCTGGGGACTAGCGGGGGGGCGGAGATTGGAGACCCAGTACTTC
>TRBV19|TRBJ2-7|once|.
CASSETGRSYEQYF
TGTGCCAGTAGTGAGACAGGGAGGTCCTACGAGCAGTACTTC
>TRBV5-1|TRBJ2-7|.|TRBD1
CASSGGQGDYEQYF
TGCGCCAGCAGCGGCGGACAGGGGGATTACGAGCAGTACTTC
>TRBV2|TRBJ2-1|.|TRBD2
CASSERVAGEGEQFF
TGTGCCAGCAGTGAAAGGGTAGCGGGAGAGGGTGAGCAGTTCTTC
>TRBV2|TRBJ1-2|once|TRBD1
CASSEVGQGRGGYTF
TGTGCCAGCAGTGAAGTAGGACAGGGAAGGGGTGGCTACACCTTC
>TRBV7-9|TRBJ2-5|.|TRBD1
CASSSLGTGGGETQYF
TGTGCCAGCAGCTCCCTAGGGACAGGGGGCGGGGAGACCCAGTACTTC
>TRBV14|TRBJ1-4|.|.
CASSQGKDYNEKLFF
TGTGCCAGCAGCCAAGGGAAGGACTATAATGAAAAACTGTTTTTT
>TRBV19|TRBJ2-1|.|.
CASSRSGQGLDEQFF
TGTGCCAGTAGTAGGTCAGGGCAGGGTCTTGATGAGCAGTTCTTC
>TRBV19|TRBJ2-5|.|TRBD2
CASGTSGRANQETQYF
TGTGCCAGTGGAACTAGCGGGAGGGCAAACCAAGAGACCCAGTACTTC
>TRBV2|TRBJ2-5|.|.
CASSGYQGRETQYF
TGTGCCAGCAGTGGTTACCAGGGCCGCGAGACCCAGTACTTC
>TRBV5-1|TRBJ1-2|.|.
CASSLASGGDGYTF
TGCGCCAGCAGCTTGGCCAGTGGGGGCGATGGCTACACCTTC
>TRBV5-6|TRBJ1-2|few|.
CASSLTQDYGYTF
TGTGCCAGCAGTCTTACCCAGGACTATGGCTACACCTTC
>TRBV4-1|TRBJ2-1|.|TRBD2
CASSQEWRASGRSVIEQFF
TGCGCCAGCAGCCAAGAATGGCGGGCTAGCGGGAGGTCTGTAATTGAGCAGTTCTTC
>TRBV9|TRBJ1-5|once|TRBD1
CASSPRGQQNSNQPQHF
TGTGCCAGCAGCCCGAGGGGACAGCAAAATAGCAATCAGCCCCAGCATTTT
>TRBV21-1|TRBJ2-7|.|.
CASSKTGADYEQYF
TGTGCCAGCAGCAAGACAGGGGCCGACTACGAGCAGTACTTC
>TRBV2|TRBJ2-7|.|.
CASRERDNSYEQYF
TGTGCCAGCCGAGAAAGGGACAACTCCTACGAGCAGTACTTC
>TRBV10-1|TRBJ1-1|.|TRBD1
CASGNTDRVGAFF
TGCGCCAGCGGGAATACGGACAGGGTGGGAGCTTTCTTT
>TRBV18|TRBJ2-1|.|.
CASSPLGGSYNEQFF
TGTGCCAGCTCACCACTGGGGGGCTCCTACAATGAGCAGTTCTTC
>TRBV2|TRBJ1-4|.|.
CASNGEVNEKLFF
TGTGCCAGCAACGGGGAGGTAAATGAAAAACTGTTTTTT
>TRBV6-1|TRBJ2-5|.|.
CASSSGRTQETQYF
TGTGCCAGCAGTAGCGGACGGACCCAAGAGACCCAGTACTTC
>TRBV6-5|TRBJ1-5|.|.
CASSPSGGRDQPQHF
TGTGCCAGCAGTCCTTCCGGGGGGAGGGATCAGCCCCAGCATTTT
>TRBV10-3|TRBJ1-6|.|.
CAISEAIRSSYNSPLHF
TGTGCCATCAGTGAGGCCATTCGGAGCTCCTATAATTCACCCCTCCACTTT
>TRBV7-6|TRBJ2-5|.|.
CASSPASGIGETQYF
TGTGCCAGCAGCCCTGCATCGGGAATCGGAGAGACCCAGTACTTC
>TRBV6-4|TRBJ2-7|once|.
CASSVGLGSYEQYF
TGTGCCAGCAGTGTCGGACTGGGCTCCTACGAGCAGTACTTC
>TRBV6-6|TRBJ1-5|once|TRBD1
CASGNRDSGQPQHF
TGTGCCAGCGGGAACCGGGACAGCGGGCAGCCCCAGCATTTT
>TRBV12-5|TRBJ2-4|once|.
CASALASDRAGAKNIQYF
TGTGCTAGTGCCCTGGCATCAGATAGGGCGGGAGCCAAAAACATTCAGTACTTC
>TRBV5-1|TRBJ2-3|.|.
CASSWGRDTQYF
TGCGCCAGCAGCTGGGGGCGAGATACGCAGTATTTT
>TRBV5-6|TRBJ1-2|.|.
CASSLFVSRGNYGYTF
TGTGCCAGCAGCTTGTTTGTTAGTCGAGGTAACTATGGCTACACCTTC
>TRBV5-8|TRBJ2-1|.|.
CASSLIQIYNEQFF
TGTGCCAGCAGCCTAATACAGATTTACAATGAGCAGTTCTTC
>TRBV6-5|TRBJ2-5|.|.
CASSGDLETQYF
TGTGCCAGCAGCGGGGATTTGGAGACCCAGTACTTC
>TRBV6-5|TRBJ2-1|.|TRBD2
CASRYSGGNYNEQFF
TGTGCCAGCAGGTATAGCGGGGGTAACTACAATGAGCAGTTCTTC
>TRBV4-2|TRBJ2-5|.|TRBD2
CASSQDPGGGPRTQYF
TGTGCCAGCAGCCAAGACCCGGGGGGGGGCCCGCGGACCCAGTACTTC
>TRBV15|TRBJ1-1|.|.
CATSRVRGEGTEAFF
TGTGCCACCAGCAGAGTTAGAGGGGAGGGGACTGAAGCTTTCTTT
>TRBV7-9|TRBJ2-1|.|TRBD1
CASRPGQQSYNEQFF
TGTGCCAGCAGACCGGGACAGCAATCTTACAATGAGCAGTTCTTC
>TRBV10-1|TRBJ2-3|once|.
CASSRDNSGTDTQYF
TGCGCCAGCAGTCGGGACAATTCCGGCACAGATACGCAGTATTTT
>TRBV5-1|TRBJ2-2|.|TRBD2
CASSLLLATNTGELFF
TGCGCCAGCAGCTTGTTACTAGCGACGAACACCGGGGAGCTGTTTTTT
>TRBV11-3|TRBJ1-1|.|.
CASKGRSTEAFF
TGTGCCAGCAAGGGGAGGTCCACTGAAGCTTTCTTT
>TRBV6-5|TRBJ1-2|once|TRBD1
CASRVDRGGNYGYTF
TGTGCCAGCAGGGTGGACAGGGGGGGTAACTATGGCTACACCTTC
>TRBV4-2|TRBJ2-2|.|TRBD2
CASSQQIAGDWELFF
TGTGCCAGCAGCCAACAAATAGCGGGAGACTGGGAGCTGTTTTTT
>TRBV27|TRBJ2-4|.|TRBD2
CASSSKAGGKNIQYF
TGTGCCAGCAGTAGTAAAGCGGGGGGGAAAAACATTCAGTACTTC
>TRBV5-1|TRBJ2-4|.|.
CASSRPGEGKNIQYF
TGCGCCAGCAGCCGTCCAGGGGAGGGCAAAAACATTCAGTACTTC
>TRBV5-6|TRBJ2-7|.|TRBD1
CASSLGQGRYEQYF
TGTGCCAGCAGCTTGGGACAGGGGAGGTACGAGCAGTACTTC
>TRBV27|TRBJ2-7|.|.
CASSHSGGRPHEQYF
TGTGCCAGCAGTCATTCCGGGGGGCGCCCCCACGAGCAGTACTTC
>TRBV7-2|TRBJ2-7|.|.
CASSLSGVEQYF
TGTGCCAGCAGCTTAAGTGGAGTCGAGCAGTACTTC